The entry that follows covers one T cell receptor beta chain sequence. The target antigen is unknown. Starting from around 500 ng of total RNA, TCR libraries were made with linear amplification. Via MiXCR, TCRdb re-called the reads, giving one row per CDR3 protein. The sample includes roughly 200,000 distinct CDR3 sequences, over 60% of them seen just once. This entry belongs to a study of healthy donors' naive CD4 and CD8 T cells. Study findings and constraints: Negatively charged CDR3s marked CD8+ lineage; positively charged CDR3s marked CD4+ lineage. Roughly an eighth of CD4/CD8 propensity variance appeared explained by V, J and CDR3 charge. Chains were not paired, since alpha and beta were sequenced in bulk.

The CDR3 consists of 13 residues. Trimming shortened V by 1 base and J by 3 bases, and 7 bases separated the two germline ends. CDR1 SGHDN and CDR2 FVKESK come from the germline V gene. Specimen: naive CD4+ and CD8+ T cells sorted from blood, pooled from several donors. The rearrangement links TRBV14 to TRBJ2-7; D gene uncertain. This receptor was taken from a pool of human donors in good health; the sample pools cells from several healthy donors. In DNA form, the CDR3 reads TGTGCCAGCAGCCAAGGGACGAACTACGAGCAGTACTTC. Amino acid sequence: CASSQGTNYEQYF. Complete variable domain (other parts from reference TRBV14 and TRBJ2-7): EAGVTQFPSHSVIEKGQTVTLRCDPISGHDNLYWYRRVMGKEIKFLLHFVKESKQDESGMPNNRFLAERTGGTYSTLKVQPAELEDSGVYFCASSQGTNYEQYFGPGTRLTVT.